This TCR beta chain was identified in a study of blood T cell repertoires in COVID-19. Study details: COVID-19 samples from acute and convalescent phases originated in the United States, Italy and Spain.

The CDR3 contains 15 residues. Germline V gene lookup returns CDR1 KGHSH and CDR2 LQKENI. Trimming pared 3 bases from V and 5 bases from J, leaving 13 bases between. Assay used: immunoSEQ multiplex PCR; TCRdb lists only in-frame clones, some missing. The sample lists roughly 200,000 clones; approximately 85% were seen once. Material: peripheral blood. The TCR comes from a woman aged 55-70 years with acute or convalescent COVID-19. This sequence joins TRBV18 and TRBJ2-2; TRBD2 might be the D (6 bases). DNA for the CDR3: TGTGCCAGCTCACCCCAAAGGGACTTTACCGGGGAGCTGTTTTTT. Encoded protein: CASSPQRDFTGELFF. The full variable domain, with the rest looked up from reference TRBV18 and TRBJ2-2, is NAGVMQNPRHLVRRRGQEARLRCSPMKGHSHVYWYRQLPEEGLKFMVYLQKENIIDESGMPKERFSAEFPKEGPSILRIQQVVRGDSAAYFCASSPQRDFTGELFFGEGSRLTVL.